The 3 T cell receptor beta chains in this list originate from one sample, sequenced in a study of blood T cell repertoires in COVID-19. Assay: immunoSEQ multiplex PCR; the TCRdb copy retains only in-frame clones and omits some. Counted here are around 260,000 clones, approximately 90% occurring once; the ten biggest clones make up about 0.8%. The source material was peripheral blood. These receptors were collected from a man aged 25-45 years with acute or convalescent COVID-19.

The rearrangement uses TRBV28 and TRBJ2-1, with TRBD2 matching over 8 bases. Germline assignment: CDR1 MDHEN and CDR2 SYDVKM. J lost 6 bases, V lost 4 bases, and 17 bases had no gene match. The CDR3 spans 18 residues. The CDR3 region is CASSYRGGRSRKLNEQFF. CDR3 sequence (DNA): TGTGCCAGCAGTTACCGCGGGGGGCGAAGTCGGAAACTCAATGAGCAGTTCTTC.

The chain is built from TRBV28 and TRBJ2-1; 9 nucleotides align to TRBD2. This CDR3 spans 14 amino acids. CDR1 and CDR2 (germline): MDHEN, SYDVKM. V was pared by 11 bases and J by 0 bases, with 5 bases of the junction left unmatched. Written as DNA, the CDR3 is TGTGCCGCCTGTAGCGGGAGCTCCTACAATGAGCAGTTCTTC. Protein sequence: CAACSGSSYNEQFF.

About this clone itself: The same CDR3 also results from other DNA sequences found in this sample. CDR3 protein: CSARQGYGYTF. CDR3 nucleotides: TGCAGTGCTAGGCAGGGCTATGGCTACACCTTC. The J gene is TRBJ1-2, the V gene TRBV20-1, with D possibly TRBD1 on 5 matching bases. CDR1 is DFQATT and CDR2 is SNEGSKA in the germline V gene (reference sequence). The CDR3 spans 11 residues. The ends were cut back, 3 bases at V and 4 bases at J, with 6 bases in the middle.